This T cell receptor beta chain came from a study of blood T cells in healthy people across ages. Turning to the study itself: About one barcoded TCR beta cDNA was captured per two T cells.

Isolation of PBMCs gave at least 7 million cells per sample. Using a J-beta primer mix together with a sample-barcoded 5' primer, a second PCR was run for about 7 to 12 cycles. In TCRdb, the 5' RACE reads were re-called with MiXCR into one record per CDR3 protein. This table holds 1.5 million to 2 million distinct CDR3 sequences, around half found once. Comments on this clonotype: What it recognizes is unknown.

Germline lookup yields CDR1 SGHTA and CDR2 FQGNSA. This CDR3 region has 16 residues. Trimming took 1 base from V and 5 from J; bases not matched to a gene: 9. Overall study findings and caveats: Roughly linear age-related decline in beta diversity appeared, significant by age 40.

The chain joins TRBV7-2 to TRBJ2-5; 8 positions agree with TRBD1. The specimen was blood. The sequence derives from a woman in her thirties or forties in good health. The CDR3 DNA is TGTGCCAGCAGCTTAGTCTTTGCAGGGGGCGGCGAGACCCAGTACTTC. Translated, it gives CASSLVFAGGGETQYF.